One and the same sample provided the 21 T cell receptor beta chains below, sequenced in a study of molecular identifiers for immune sequencing clone quantification (dated by TCRdb to between 2017 and 2018). Library generation was performed with PCR. TCRdb lists the instrument as NextSeq 500. TCRdb applied fastp at Q25 and MiXCR to the public reads, then kept only in-frame beta chains. Duplicate CDR3 protein sequences are folded into a single record with the most common DNA and genes. The sample table records roughly 630,000 distinct CDR3 sequences; about 25% of these occur just once. The ten biggest clones cover about 0.73% of the sample. The sample was naive CD8+ T cells from blood, with Jurkat cell RNA spiked in. According to the study, the label for this sample's cell subset or site signals: FACS-sorted CD8+CD4-CCR7+CD45RA+ naive T cells. These receptors came from a human donor in good health. Some libraries in this study had Jurkat cell RNA spiked in.

This clonotype was recorded a few times. This chain joins TRBV13 and TRBJ2-7; 10 positions match TRBD1. The CDR3 sequence is 16 residues long. CDR1 is PRHDT, CDR2 FYEKMQ, per germline (reference sequence). Trimming took 4 bases from V and 3 from J; bases not matched to a gene: 9. CDR3 amino acids: CASSSRQGALGYEQYF. CDR3 DNA: TGTGCCAGCAGCTCACGACAGGGGGCCCTTGGCTACGAGCAGTACTTC. Full variable domain (remainder filled in from reference TRBV13 and TRBJ2-7): AAGVIQSPRHLIKEKRETATLKCYPIPRHDTVYWYQQGPGQDPQFLISFYEKMQSDKGSIPDRFSAQQFSDYHSELNMSSLELGDSALYFCASSSRQGALGYEQYFGPGTRLTVT.

The chain employs TRBV6-2 or TRBV6-3 and TRBJ2-7; the D gene is possibly TRBD1 (6 bases). This CDR3 is built from 13 residues. V shed 11 bases and J shed 3 bases, with 17 bases lying between them. CDR1 and CDR2 from the germline V gene are MNHEY and SVGEGT. CDR3 sequence (DNA): TGTGCCGTACAGGGTCCCGATAGCTACGAGCAGTACTTC. Translating gives CAVQGPDSYEQYF.

Turning to this clonotype: At one end the junction does not follow the germline gene, possibly because of a read error. The genes are TRBV7-9 and TRBJ2-1; D is uncertain. CDR3 length equals 12 residues. Germline CDR1 reads SEHNR; CDR2 reads FQNEAQ (reference sequence). CDR3 residues: CAGSLGMNEQFF. The CDR3 coding sequence is TGTGCCGGCAGCTTAGGTATGAATGAGCAGTTCTTC.

The chain uses TRBV6-5 and TRBJ2-2, with D uncertain. This CDR3 contains 15 residues. Trimming cost V 0 bases and J 4 bases, with 9 bases left between them. Germline V lookup: CDR1 MNHEY, CDR2 SVGAGI. CDR3 DNA: TGTGCCAGCAGTTACTCAGGCCCGAGCACCGGGGAGCTGTTTTTT. Residues: CASSYSGPSTGELFF.

With regard to this clonotype: At one boundary the junction diverges from the germline segment, which might be a read error. The chain uses TRBV2 and TRBJ2-5, with 10 bases that match TRBD2. This CDR3 spans 16 amino acids. CDR1 SNHLY and CDR2 FYNNEI come from the germline V gene. CDR3 region: CASAPLAGEYQKTQYF. CDR3 bases: TGTGCCAGCGCCCCCCTAGCGGGAGAATACCAAAAGACCCAGTACTTC.

This clonotype has a count of ten or more. The chain links TRBV5-5 to TRBJ1-1; D unclear. From germline, CDR1 is SGHKS and CDR2 YYEKEE (reference sequence). The CDR3 extends over 13 amino acids. V gave up 6 bases and J gave up 4 bases, with 13 bases separating them. CDR3 sequence: CASILGVGTEAFF. The CDR3 DNA follows: TGTGCCAGCATTCTCGGGGTTGGCACTGAAGCTTTCTTT.

The V call is TRBV20-1, the J call TRBJ2-3; no firm D call. CDR1 is DFQATT, CDR2 SNEGSKA, per germline (reference sequence). The V gene lost 7 bases and the J gene lost 7 bases, with 9 bases spanning the gap. CDR3 length: 10 residues. The CDR3 nucleotides read TGCAGTGTCCCGTCGAATACGCAGTATTTT. Amino acid sequence: CSVPSNTQYF.

This chain joins TRBV2 and TRBJ2-4; no clear D. In germline, CDR1 is SNHLY, CDR2 FYNNEI. The CDR3 spans 13 residues. The V end was cut by 11 bases, the J end by 6 bases, with 17 bases between. The CDR3 loop reads CAGKGSTSNIQYF. The CDR3 bases are TGTGCCGGCAAGGGAAGCACCTCAAACATTCAGTACTTC.

This clonotype was observed a few times. The chain has TRBV4-1 and TRBJ2-7; D may be TRBD2 (5 bases). V was shortened by 4 bases and J by 2 bases, with 12 bases between the two germline ends. This CDR3 region has 14 residues. The germline V gene has CDR1 MGHRA and CDR2 YSYEKL. For the CDR3, the DNA is TGCGCCAGCAGCCCGGGAATAGGCGCCTACGAGCAGTACTTC. This translates into CASSPGIGAYEQYF.

This clonotype was counted between two and nine times. The chain carries TRBV25-1 and TRBJ2-3, with D perhaps given as TRBD1 or TRBD2 (6 bases each). Trimming left V 6 bases short and J 3 bases short, with 19 bases between. CDR1 and CDR2 (germline): MGHDK, SYGVNS. This CDR3 contains 16 residues. CDR3 in amino acids: CASREGGPGLTDTQYF. CDR3 DNA sequence: TGTGCCAGCAGGGAAGGGGGGCCGGGTCTGACAGATACGCAGTATTTT.

V and J are TRBV9 and TRBJ2-2; 11 bases align to TRBD2. Germline loops: CDR1 SGDLS, CDR2 YYNGEE. Unmatched junction bases numbered 4, after V lost 0 bases and J lost 3 bases. The CDR3 is made up of 17 amino acids. DNA for the CDR3: TGTGCCAGCAGCGTAGCAGGACTAGCGGGCTACACCGGGGAGCTGTTTTTT. Protein sequence: CASSVAGLAGYTGELFF.

With regard to this clonotype: The junction differs from germline at one of its ends, possibly a read error. This chain joins TRBV7-8 and TRBJ1-3, with a possible D match to TRBD1 (5 bases). This CDR3 is 16 amino acids long. Germline V gives CDR1 SGHVS, CDR2 FQNEAQ. The CDR3, as DNA: TGTGTCAGCAGCTTAGTTCCCAGGGAGGCTGGAAACACCATATATTTT. Its translation is CVSSLVPREAGNTIYF.

This clonotype has ten or more counts. The V and J genes are TRBV5-4 and TRBJ2-7; D call uncertain. V was trimmed by 4 bases and J by 0 bases, leaving 11 bases between them. The germline V gene encodes CDR1 SGHNT and CDR2 YYREEE (reference sequence). The CDR3 spans 14 residues. CDR3 region: CASSPTESSYEQYF. The CDR3 coding sequence is TGTGCCAGCAGCCCAACAGAAAGCTCCTACGAGCAGTACTTC.

This clonotype showed up many times. V is TRBV5-1 and J is TRBJ2-7; TRBD1 matches at 12 bases. Germline values: CDR1 SGHRS, CDR2 YFSETQ. The J segment lost 6 bases and the V segment lost 4 bases, leaving 5 bases of the junction unmatched. CDR3 length equals 14 residues. The CDR3 reads CASSPGTGGFEQYF. CDR3 coding DNA: TGCGCCAGCAGCCCCGGGACAGGGGGCTTCGAGCAGTACTTC.

This clonotype was observed many times. V usage is TRBV14 and J usage is TRBJ2-7; the match to TRBD2 covers 8 bases. CDR1 and CDR2 from the germline V gene are SGHDN and FVKESK. Unmatched junction bases numbered 10, after V lost 0 bases and J lost 6 bases. The CDR3 covers 16 residues. This CDR3 reads CASSQDVAGRDSEQYF. The CDR3 coding sequence is TGTGCCAGCAGCCAAGATGTAGCGGGGAGGGACTCCGAGCAGTACTTC.

The chain is built from TRBV4-3 and TRBJ1-1; 7 bases align to TRBD1. V trimming: 0 bases; J trimming: 4 bases; junction bases outside the gene matches: 14. Per germline, CDR1 LGHNA and CDR2 YSLEER. This CDR3 spans 18 amino acids. The CDR3 DNA sequence: TGCGCCAGCAGCCAAGATCGGGGCGCAGGGGGGGCGAGCACTGAAGCTTTCTTT. Residues: CASSQDRGAGGASTEAFF.

This clonotype showed up many times. The chain uses TRBV7-6 and TRBJ2-7; 7 positions agree with TRBD2. Germline V gene sequence: CDR1 SGHVS, CDR2 FNYEAQ. Trimming removed 4 bases from V and 2 bases from J; junction bases left unmatched: 17. The CDR3 is made up of 18 amino acids. The CDR3 nucleotides read TGTGCCAGCAGCTCCAGTCGGGGGGTCGGGAGTCCGGCCTACGAGCAGTACTTC. The encoded protein is CASSSSRGVGSPAYEQYF.

This clonotype was found a few times. CDR3 sequence (DNA): TGTGCCAGCGGGGGAGGTGTTGAGCAGTACTTC. Protein product: CASGGGVEQYF. The J gene is TRBJ2-7, the V gene TRBV12-3 or TRBV12-4, with D possibly being TRBD2 (6 bases). This CDR3 has 11 amino acids. Trimming took off 8 bases at V and 7 bases at J, with 12 bases between the two ends.

This chain uses TRBV6-6 with TRBJ2-7; D unclear. This CDR3 spans 14 amino acids. V was clipped by 2 bases and J by 2 bases, with 10 bases between them. CDR1 is MNHNY, CDR2 SVGAGI, per germline (reference sequence). Here the CDR3 reads CASSYIGFTYEQYF. The CDR3 bases are TGTGCCAGCAGTTACATAGGGTTCACCTACGAGCAGTACTTC.

As regards this clonotype: One base away lies a much larger clone, so this may be a sequencing read error. The chain employs TRBV30 and TRBJ2-1; D ambiguous. The V and J ends lost 3 bases and 0 bases respectively, with 6 bases between them. The germline CDR1 and CDR2 sequences are GTSNPN and SVGIG (reference sequence). This CDR3 comprises 13 residues. The CDR3 loop reads CAWRLSSYNEQFF. CDR3 sequence (DNA): TGTGCCTGGAGGCTGAGCTCCTACAATGAGCAGTTCTTC.

This clonotype was seen more than once but under ten times. J is TRBJ1-2 and V is TRBV12-5; D might be TRBD1 (5 bases). Trimming removed 7 bases at V and 2 bases at J, with 17 bases between. Germline V CDR1 and CDR2: LGHNT, FRNRAP. The CDR3 runs 15 residues. The CDR3 DNA is TGTGCTAGTGCCAATGCGGGACTTCCGAACTATGGCTACACCTTC. It encodes CASANAGLPNYGYTF. The variable domain in full, with the rest retrieved from reference TRBV12-5 and TRBJ1-2, is DARVTQTPRHKVTEMGQEVTMRCQPILGHNTVFWYRQTMMQGLELLAYFRNRAPLDDSGMPKDRFSAEMPDATLATLKIQPSEPRDSAVYFCASANAGLPNYGYTFGSGTRLTVV.